This TCR beta chain was recovered during a study of T cells after yellow fever vaccination. Template switching with 5'RACE generated the TCR cDNA and added a universal primer site and UMIs. TCRdb ran MiXCR on the 5' RACE reads and lists one entry per CDR3 protein. The data hold over 300,000 distinct CDR3 sequences, with around 4% observed a single time. This clonotype was found a few times. With 6 bases removed from V and 2 bases from J, the gap between germline ends came to 9 bases. The CDR3 consists of 13 residues. CDR1 and CDR2 (germline): LNHNV, YYDKDF (reference sequence). The sequencing here drew on PBMCs, taken on the day of the yellow fever booster vaccination. The sequence came from a man aged 18 to 30 who received the YFV17D yellow fever vaccine. This chain links TRBV15 with TRBJ2-3; D perhaps matches TRBD1 (6 bases). CDR3 loop: CATRDSLTDTQYF. CDR3 DNA: TGTGCCACCAGGGACAGCCTCACAGATACGCAGTATTTT.